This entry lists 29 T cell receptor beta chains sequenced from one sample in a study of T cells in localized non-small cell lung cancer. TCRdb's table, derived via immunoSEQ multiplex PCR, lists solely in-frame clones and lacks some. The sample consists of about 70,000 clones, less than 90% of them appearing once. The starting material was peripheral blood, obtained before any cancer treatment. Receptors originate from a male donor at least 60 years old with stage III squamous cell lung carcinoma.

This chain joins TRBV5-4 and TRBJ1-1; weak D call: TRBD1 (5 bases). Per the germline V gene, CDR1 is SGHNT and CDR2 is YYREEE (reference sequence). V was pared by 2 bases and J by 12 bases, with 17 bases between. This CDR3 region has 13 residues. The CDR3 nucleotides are TGTGCCAGCAGCTTTGGGTTAACAGGTGAGACTTTCTTT. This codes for CASSFGLTGETFF.

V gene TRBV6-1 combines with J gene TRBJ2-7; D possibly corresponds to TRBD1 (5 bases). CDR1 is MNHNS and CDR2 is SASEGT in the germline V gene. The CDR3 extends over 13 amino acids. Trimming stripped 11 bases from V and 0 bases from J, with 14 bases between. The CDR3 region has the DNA TGTGCCTCAAATACAGGCCACTCCTACGAGCAGTACGTC. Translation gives CASNTGHSYEQYV.

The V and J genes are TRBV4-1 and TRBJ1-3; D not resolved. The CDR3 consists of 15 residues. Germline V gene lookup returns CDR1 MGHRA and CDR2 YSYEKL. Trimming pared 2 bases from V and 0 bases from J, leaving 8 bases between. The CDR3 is CASSQTAVSGNTIYF. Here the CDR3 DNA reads TGCGCCAGCAGCCAAACGGCAGTCTCTGGAAACACCATATATTTT.

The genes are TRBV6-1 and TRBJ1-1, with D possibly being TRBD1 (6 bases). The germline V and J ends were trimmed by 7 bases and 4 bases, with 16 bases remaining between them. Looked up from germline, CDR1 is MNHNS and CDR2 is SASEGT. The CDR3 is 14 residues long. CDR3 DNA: TGTGCCAGCAACCTCAGGGGAGCCGGCACTGAAGCTTTCTTT. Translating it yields CASNLRGAGTEAFF.

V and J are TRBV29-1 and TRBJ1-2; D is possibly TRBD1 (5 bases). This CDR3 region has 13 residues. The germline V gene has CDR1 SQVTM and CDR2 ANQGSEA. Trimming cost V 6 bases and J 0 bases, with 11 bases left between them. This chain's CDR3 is CSVADSSNYGYTF. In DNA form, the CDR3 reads TGCAGCGTCGCAGACAGTTCTAACTATGGCTACACCTTC.

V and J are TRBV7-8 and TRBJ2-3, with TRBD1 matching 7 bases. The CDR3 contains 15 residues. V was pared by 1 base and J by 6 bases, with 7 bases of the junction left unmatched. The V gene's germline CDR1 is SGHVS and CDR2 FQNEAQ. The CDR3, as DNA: TGTGCCAGCAGCTTAGAACAGGGGATTAAGGATACGCAGTATTTT. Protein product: CASSLEQGIKDTQYF.

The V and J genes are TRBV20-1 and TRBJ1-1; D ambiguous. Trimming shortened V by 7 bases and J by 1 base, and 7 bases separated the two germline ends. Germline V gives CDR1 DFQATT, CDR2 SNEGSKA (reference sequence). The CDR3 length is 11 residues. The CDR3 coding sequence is TGCAGTGTTCCGTCGAACACTGAAGCTTTCTTT. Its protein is CSVPSNTEAFF.

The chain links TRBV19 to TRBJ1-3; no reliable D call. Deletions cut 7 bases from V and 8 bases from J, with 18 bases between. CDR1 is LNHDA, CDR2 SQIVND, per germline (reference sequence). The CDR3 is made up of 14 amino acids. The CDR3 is CASTTGGFSDTIYF. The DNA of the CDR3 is TGTGCCAGTACCACGGGCGGATTTAGCGACACCATATATTTT.

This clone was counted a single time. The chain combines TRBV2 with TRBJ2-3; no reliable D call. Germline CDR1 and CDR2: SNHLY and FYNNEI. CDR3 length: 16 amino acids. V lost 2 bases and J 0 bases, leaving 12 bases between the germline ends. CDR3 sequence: CASSEIAGPSTDTQYF. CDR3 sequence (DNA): TGTGCCAGCAGTGAAATCGCAGGACCTAGCACAGATACGCAGTATTTT.

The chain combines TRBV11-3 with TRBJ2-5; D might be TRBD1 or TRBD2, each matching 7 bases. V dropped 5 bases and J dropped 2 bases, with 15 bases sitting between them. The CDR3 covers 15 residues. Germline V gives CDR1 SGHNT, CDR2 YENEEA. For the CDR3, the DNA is TGTGCCAGCAGCCCTCGACAGGGAGGGCAAGAGACCCAGTACTTC. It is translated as CASSPRQGGQETQYF. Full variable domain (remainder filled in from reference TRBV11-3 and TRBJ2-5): EAGVVQSPRYKIIEKKQPVAFWCNPISGHNTLYWYLQNLGQGPELLIRYENEEAVDDSQLPKDRFSAERLKGVDSTLKIQPAELGDSAVYLCASSPRQGGQETQYFGPGTRLLVL.

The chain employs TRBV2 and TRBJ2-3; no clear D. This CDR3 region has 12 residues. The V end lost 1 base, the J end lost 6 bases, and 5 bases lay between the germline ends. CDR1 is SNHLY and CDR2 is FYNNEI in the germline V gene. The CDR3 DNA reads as TGTGCCAGCAGTGAAGTATGGGATACGCAGTATTTT. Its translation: CASSEVWDTQYF.

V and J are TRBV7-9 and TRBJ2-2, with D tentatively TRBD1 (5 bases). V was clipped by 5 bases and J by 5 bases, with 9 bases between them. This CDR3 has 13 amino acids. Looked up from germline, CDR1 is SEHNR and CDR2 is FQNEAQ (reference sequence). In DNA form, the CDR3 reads TGTGCCAGCAGCGTACAGGTGACCGGGGAGCTGTTTTTT. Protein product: CASSVQVTGELFF.

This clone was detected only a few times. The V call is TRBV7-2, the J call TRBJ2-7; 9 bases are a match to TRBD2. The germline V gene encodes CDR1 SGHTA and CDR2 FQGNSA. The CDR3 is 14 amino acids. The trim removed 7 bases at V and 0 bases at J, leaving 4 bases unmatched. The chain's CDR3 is CASKVAGDSYEQYV. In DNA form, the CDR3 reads TGTGCCAGCAAGGTAGCGGGGGACTCCTACGAGCAGTACGTC.

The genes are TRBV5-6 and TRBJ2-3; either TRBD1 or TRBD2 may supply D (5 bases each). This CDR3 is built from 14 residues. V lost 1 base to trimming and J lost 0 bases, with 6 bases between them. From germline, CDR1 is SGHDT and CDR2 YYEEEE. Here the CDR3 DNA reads TGTGCCAGCAGCTTGTGGGACAGCACAGATACGCAGTATTTT. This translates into CASSLWDSTDTQYF.

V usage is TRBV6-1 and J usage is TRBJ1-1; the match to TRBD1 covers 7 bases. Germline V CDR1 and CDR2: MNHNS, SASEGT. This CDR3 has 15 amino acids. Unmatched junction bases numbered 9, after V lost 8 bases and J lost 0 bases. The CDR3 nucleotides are TGTGCCAGCTTTAAGGGACAGACCATGAACACTGAAGCTTTCTTT. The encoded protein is CASFKGQTMNTEAFF.

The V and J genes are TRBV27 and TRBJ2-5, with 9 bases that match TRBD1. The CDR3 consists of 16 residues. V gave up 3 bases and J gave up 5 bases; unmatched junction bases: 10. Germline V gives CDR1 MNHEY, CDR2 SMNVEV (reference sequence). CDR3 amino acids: CASSFIGGQGRETQYF. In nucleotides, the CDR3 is TGTGCCAGCAGTTTTATCGGGGGACAGGGCAGGGAGACCCAGTACTTC.

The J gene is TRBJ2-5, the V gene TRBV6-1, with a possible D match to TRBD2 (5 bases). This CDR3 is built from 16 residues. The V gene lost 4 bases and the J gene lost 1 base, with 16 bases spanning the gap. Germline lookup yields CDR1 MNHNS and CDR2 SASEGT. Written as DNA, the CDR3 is TGTGCCAGCAGTGTAGCCCGGGGTTGGGGCCAAGAGACCCAGTACTTC. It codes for CASSVARGWGQETQYF.

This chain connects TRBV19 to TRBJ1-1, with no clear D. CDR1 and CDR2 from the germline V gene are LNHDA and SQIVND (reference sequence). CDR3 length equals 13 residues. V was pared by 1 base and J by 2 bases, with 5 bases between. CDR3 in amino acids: CASSIGSNTEAFF. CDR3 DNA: TGTGCCAGTAGTATAGGCAGCAACACTGAAGCTTTCTTT.

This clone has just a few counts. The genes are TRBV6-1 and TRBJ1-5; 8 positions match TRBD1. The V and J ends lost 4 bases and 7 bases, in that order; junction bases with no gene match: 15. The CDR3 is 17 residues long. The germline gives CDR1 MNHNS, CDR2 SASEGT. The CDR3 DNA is TGTGCCAGCAGTGTCCCCACCCCCGGGACAGGAGGACAGCCCCAGCATTTT. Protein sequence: CASSVPTPGTGGQPQHF.

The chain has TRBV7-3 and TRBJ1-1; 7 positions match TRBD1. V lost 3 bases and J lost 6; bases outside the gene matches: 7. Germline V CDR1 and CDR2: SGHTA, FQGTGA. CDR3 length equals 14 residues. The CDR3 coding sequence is TGTGCCAGCAGCTTGGGCCCGACAGGGCCTGAAGCTTTCTTT. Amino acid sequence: CASSLGPTGPEAFF.

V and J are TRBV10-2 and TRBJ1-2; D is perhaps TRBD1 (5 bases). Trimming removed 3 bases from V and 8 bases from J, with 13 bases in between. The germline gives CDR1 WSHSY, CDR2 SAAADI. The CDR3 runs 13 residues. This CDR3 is CASSDPRVQGYTF. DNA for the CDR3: TGCGCCAGCAGTGACCCCAGGGTGCAGGGCTACACCTTC.

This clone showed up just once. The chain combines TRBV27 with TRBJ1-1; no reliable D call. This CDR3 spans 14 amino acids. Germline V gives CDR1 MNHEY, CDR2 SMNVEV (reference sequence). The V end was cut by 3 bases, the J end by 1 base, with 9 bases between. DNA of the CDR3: TGTGCCAGCAGTTTCGAGCCCAGGAACACTGAAGCTTTCTTT. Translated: CASSFEPRNTEAFF.

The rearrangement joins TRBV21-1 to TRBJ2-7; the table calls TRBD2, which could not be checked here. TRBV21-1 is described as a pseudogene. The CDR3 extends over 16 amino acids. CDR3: CASSREGAGAPYEQYV. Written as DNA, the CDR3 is TGTGCCAGCAGCCGCGAGGGAGCGGGGGCCCCCTACGAGCAGTACGTC.

Here the CDR3 reads CASSLGRPTNIQPQHF. The CDR3 DNA reads as TGTGCCAGCAGCTTGGGTCGACCGACCAATATCCAGCCCCAGCATTTT. The chain is built from TRBV5-6 and TRBJ1-5; the D is unclear. V lost 0 bases, J lost 7 bases, and 17 bases lay in between. The CDR3 loop spans 16 amino acids. Germline V gene sequence: CDR1 SGHDT, CDR2 YYEEEE.

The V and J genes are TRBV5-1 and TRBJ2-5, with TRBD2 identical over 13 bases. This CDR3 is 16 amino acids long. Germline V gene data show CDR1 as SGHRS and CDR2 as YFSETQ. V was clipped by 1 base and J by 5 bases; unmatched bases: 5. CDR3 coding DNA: TGCGCCAGCAGCTTGACTAGCGGGGGGGCGACGGAGACCCAGTACTTC. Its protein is CASSLTSGGATETQYF.

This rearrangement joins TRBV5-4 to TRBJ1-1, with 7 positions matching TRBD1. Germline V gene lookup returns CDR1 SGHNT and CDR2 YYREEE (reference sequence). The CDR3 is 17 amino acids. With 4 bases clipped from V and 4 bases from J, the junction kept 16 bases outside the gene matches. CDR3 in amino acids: CASSKGQQSPRGTEAFF. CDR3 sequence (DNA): TGTGCCAGCAGCAAGGGACAGCAAAGTCCACGTGGCACTGAAGCTTTCTTT.

This CDR3 is CASRGTERYGYTF. The CDR3 coding sequence is TGTGCCAGCAGGGGGACAGAAAGATATGGCTACACCTTC. V is TRBV6-5 and J is TRBJ1-2; 7 bases map to TRBD1. Germline V lookup: CDR1 MNHEY, CDR2 SVGAGI. The length of the CDR3 is 13 residues. Trimming cost V 6 bases and J 5 bases; bases outside gene matches: 6.

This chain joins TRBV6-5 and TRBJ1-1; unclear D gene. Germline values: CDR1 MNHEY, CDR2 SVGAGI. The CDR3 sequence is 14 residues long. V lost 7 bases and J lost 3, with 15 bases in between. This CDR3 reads CASTLRGGDTEAFF. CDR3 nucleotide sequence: TGTGCCAGCACCCTACGGGGAGGCGACACTGAAGCTTTCTTT.

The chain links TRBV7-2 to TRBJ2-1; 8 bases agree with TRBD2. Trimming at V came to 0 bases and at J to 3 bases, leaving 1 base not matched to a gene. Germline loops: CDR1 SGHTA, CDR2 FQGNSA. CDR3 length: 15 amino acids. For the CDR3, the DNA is TGTGCCAGCAGCTTAGCTAGCGGGATCTACAATGAGCAGTTCTTC. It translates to CASSLASGIYNEQFF.